Presented here are 27 T cell receptor beta chains from one specimen sequenced in a study of CD8 T cells in ankylosing spondylitis. MiXCR, run by TCRdb on the 5' RACE reads, gives a single entry per CDR3 protein. The table shows roughly 150,000 distinct CDR3 sequences, with roughly 10% occurring only once. Input material: blood, either unsorted or a sorted T cell fraction (not recorded which). The receptor set was obtained from a female donor with ankylosing spondylitis or in good health (not recorded which).

This clonotype has more than one count but fewer than ten. The chain carries TRBV19 and TRBJ1-2; D unresolved. Looked up from germline, CDR1 is LNHDA and CDR2 is SQIVND (reference sequence). V shed 5 bases and J shed 1 base, with 14 bases lying between them. This CDR3 has 15 amino acids. The CDR3 DNA reads as TGTGCCAGTAGTCCACAGAGAACACTTAACTATGGCTACACCTTC. Translating gives CASSPQRTLNYGYTF.

This clonotype was found a few times. This rearrangement joins TRBV28 to TRBJ2-1; 8 nucleotides match TRBD2. Trimming cost V 6 bases and J 10 bases; bases outside gene matches: 11. CDR1 is MDHEN, CDR2 SYDVKM, per germline. The CDR3 loop spans 14 amino acids. DNA of the CDR3: TGTGCCAGCAGCCCGGGACTAGGTCTCGGGGAGCAGTTCTTC. Protein product: CASSPGLGLGEQFF.

This clonotype has a handful of counts. The genes are TRBV3-1 and TRBJ2-1; 8 nucleotides align to TRBD2. The CDR3 runs 18 residues. CDR1 and CDR2 from the germline V gene are LGHDT and YNNKEL (reference sequence). Unmatched junction bases numbered 7, after V lost 0 bases and J lost 0 bases. CDR3 DNA: TGTGCCAGCAGCCAAGAGGGCCGGGGGGGAAGCTCCTACAATGAGCAGTTCTTC. This encodes CASSQEGRGGSSYNEQFF.

This sequence joins TRBV6-1 and TRBJ2-1; 11 nucleotides align to TRBD2. Germline-derived CDR1 and CDR2 are MNHNS and SASEGT. V lost 6 bases, J lost 5 bases, and 15 bases stayed unmatched. This CDR3 spans 18 amino acids. The CDR3: CASRKGTSGRTSHNEQFF. The CDR3 nucleotides are TGTGCCAGCAGGAAGGGGACTAGCGGACGGACATCCCACAATGAGCAGTTCTTC.

The genes are TRBV24-1 and TRBJ1-5; D is ambiguous. This CDR3 comprises 14 residues. The V and J ends lost 5 bases and 0 bases respectively, with 7 bases between them. The V gene's germline CDR1 is KGHDR and CDR2 SFDVKD. DNA of the CDR3: TGTGCCACCAGTGGCGGTTATAGCAATCAGCCCCAGCATTTT. This encodes CATSGGYSNQPQHF.

This clonotype has just a few counts. DNA for the CDR3: TGTGCCAGCAGAGAAACAGCCGTACTGATGAACACTGAAGCTTTCTTT. Translation gives CASRETAVLMNTEAFF. This chain links TRBV12-3 or TRBV12-4 with TRBJ1-1; D uncertain. The CDR3 sequence is 16 residues long. V lost 6 bases to trimming and J lost 0 bases, with 17 bases between them.

This clonotype came up many times. The chain joins TRBV28 to TRBJ1-4; possibly TRBD1 for D (5 bases). The V gene's germline CDR1 is MDHEN and CDR2 SYDVKM. This CDR3 has 15 amino acids. V was cut by 7 bases and J by 3 bases, with 15 bases left in between. The chain's CDR3 is CASTPAGGPNEKLFF. The CDR3 bases are TGTGCCAGCACCCCGGCCGGGGGACCTAATGAAAAACTGTTTTTT.

On this clonotype itself: A clone one base away is much larger, so this may be a read error. This sequence joins TRBV7-9 and TRBJ2-7, with TRBD1 matching over 8 bases. V lost 8 bases to trimming and J lost 2 bases; unmatched junction nucleotides: 14. The CDR3 contains 16 residues. From germline, CDR1 is SEHNR and CDR2 FQNEAQ (reference sequence). DNA for the CDR3: TGTGCCAGCGGCCACCCGTCAGGACAGGGTACCTACGAGCAGTACTTC. It is translated as CASGHPSGQGTYEQYF.

At least ten counts were recorded for this clonotype. This chain's CDR3 is CASSYLQGNTEAFF. The CDR3 DNA reads as TGTGCCAGCAGTTATCTACAGGGGAACACTGAAGCTTTCTTT. The chain couples TRBV6-5 to TRBJ1-1, with D possibly matching TRBD1 (6 bases). The length of the CDR3 is 14 residues. V lost 3 bases to trimming and J lost 1 base, with 9 bases between them. Germline V gives CDR1 MNHEY, CDR2 SVGAGI.

This clonotype was counted many times. This chain links TRBV7-8 with TRBJ2-1; perhaps TRBD1 as D (6 bases). Germline CDR1 SGHVS, CDR2 FQNEAQ. The V and J ends lost 5 bases and 6 bases respectively, with 17 bases between them. This CDR3 spans 15 amino acids. As DNA, the CDR3 is TGTGCCAGCAGCCCCTGGGGGCGAGGGGCCAATGAGCAGTTCTTC. It encodes CASSPWGRGANEQFF. Supplemented by reference TRBV7-8 and TRBJ2-1, the full variable domain reads GAGVSQSPRYKVAKRGQDVALRCDPISGHVSLFWYQQALGQGPEFLTYFQNEAQLDKSGLPSDRFFAERPEGSVSTLKIQRTQQEDSAVYLCASSPWGRGANEQFFGPGTRLTVL.

This clonotype was observed a single time. The chain recombines TRBV10-2 with TRBJ2-7; the match to TRBD1 covers 7 bases. The CDR3 runs to 16 residues. CDR1 and CDR2 from the germline V gene are WSHSY and SAAADI. Trimming removed 5 bases from V and 1 base from J; junction bases left unmatched: 11. CDR3 DNA sequence: TGCGCCAGCAGTTTTCCACGGACAGGAGAATCCTACGAGCAGTACTTC. Amino acids: CASSFPRTGESYEQYF.

This clonotype appeared a few times. CDR3 nucleotides: TGCGCCAGCAGCTTGGACACAGGGGGGGGACAGCCCCAGCATTTT. This translates into CASSLDTGGGQPQHF. V and J are TRBV5-1 and TRBJ1-5, with TRBD1 identical over 8 bases. The trim removed 0 bases at V and 7 bases at J, leaving 6 bases unmatched. The CDR3 spans 15 residues. Germline CDR1 SGHRS, CDR2 YFSETQ. Variable domain in full (rest from reference TRBV5-1 and TRBJ1-5): KAGVTQTPRYLIKTRGQQVTLSCSPISGHRSVSWYQQTPGQGLQFLFEYFSETQRNKGNFPGRFSGRQFSNSRSEMNVSTLELGDSALYLCASSLDTGGGQPQHFGDGTRLSIL.

This clonotype came up many times. This chain links TRBV12-3 or TRBV12-4 with TRBJ2-1; D is unresolved. This CDR3 is built from 14 residues. The V end was cut by 5 bases, the J end by 4 bases, with 12 bases between. In DNA form, the CDR3 reads TGTGCCAGCAGTGATGGAGCAGTTTACAATGAGCAGTTCTTC. Encoded protein: CASSDGAVYNEQFF.

This clonotype appeared a few times. The chain employs TRBV3-1 and TRBJ2-7, with no clear D. Between the trimmed V and J ends, which lost 0 bases and 5 bases, there was a span of 8 bases. Germline V gene sequence: CDR1 LGHDT, CDR2 YNNKEL (reference sequence). This CDR3 contains 13 residues. The CDR3 DNA follows: TGTGCCAGCAGCCAAGATCCCGGCCACGAGCAGTACTTC. Amino acid sequence: CASSQDPGHEQYF.

This clonotype was recorded many times. This chain connects TRBV28 to TRBJ1-1; D perhaps matches TRBD1 (5 bases). Germline V gene sequence: CDR1 MDHEN, CDR2 SYDVKM. There are 14 residues in the CDR3. With 5 bases removed from V and 0 bases from J, the gap between germline ends came to 10 bases. The CDR3 nucleotides read TGTGCCAGCAGTAACCACAGGCTGAACACTGAAGCTTTCTTT. Protein: CASSNHRLNTEAFF.

This clonotype was found many times. This sequence joins TRBV12-3 or TRBV12-4 and TRBJ1-3; D is undetermined. V gave up 5 bases and J gave up 6 bases, with 11 bases separating them. CDR3 length: 13 residues. CDR3: CASSDGVVNTIYF. The CDR3 nucleotides are TGTGCCAGCAGTGACGGGGTTGTAAACACCATATATTTT.

The gene calls are TRBV7-6 and TRBJ2-7, with D hard to call. Looked up from germline, CDR1 is SGHVS and CDR2 is FNYEAQ. This CDR3 spans 15 amino acids. V was shortened by 6 bases and J by 0 bases, with 15 bases between the two germline ends. The CDR3 loop is CASSLFASSSYEQYF. DNA for the CDR3: TGTGCCAGCAGTCTATTCGCGTCGAGCTCCTACGAGCAGTACTTC. The whole variable domain, remainder taken from reference TRBV7-6 and TRBJ2-7, is GAGVSQSPRYKVTKRGQDVALRCDPISGHVSLYWYRQALGQGPEFLTYFNYEAQQDKSGLPNDRFSAERPEGSISTLTIQRTEQRDSAMYRCASSLFASSSYEQYFGPGTRLTVT.

The chain has TRBV4-3 and TRBJ2-1; 9 bases map to TRBD2. Trimming took 0 bases from V and 3 from J; bases not matched to a gene: 6. The CDR3 extends over 17 amino acids. Germline-derived CDR1 and CDR2 are LGHNA and YSLEER. The CDR3 region has the DNA TGCGCCAGCAGCCAAGAATATGCGGGAGGGGGCTACAATGAGCAGTTCTTC. Translated, it gives CASSQEYAGGGYNEQFF.

Many counts were recorded for this clonotype. The chain is built from TRBV5-1 and TRBJ2-1, with D uncertain. The germline V and J ends were trimmed by 1 base and 9 bases, with 14 bases remaining between them. The germline CDR1 and CDR2 sequences are SGHRS and YFSETQ. This CDR3 has 14 residues. The CDR3 here is CASSLYSLMGEQFF. Written as DNA, the CDR3 is TGCGCCAGCAGCTTGTACTCCCTCATGGGTGAGCAGTTCTTC.

The chain is built from TRBV19 and TRBJ2-1, with D unclear. CDR3 length: 15 residues. The germline V gene encodes CDR1 LNHDA and CDR2 SQIVND (reference sequence). Trimming took off 1 base at V and 1 base at J, with 8 bases between the two ends. CDR3 coding DNA: TGTGCCAGTAGTATAGTTAAGGAATCCTACAATGAGCAGTTCTTC. It codes for CASSIVKESYNEQFF.

In its sample, this clonotype was seen many times. This sequence joins TRBV12-3 or TRBV12-4 and TRBJ1-5; 8 nucleotides match TRBD1. The trim removed 6 bases at V and 6 bases at J, leaving 13 bases unmatched. The CDR3 extends over 16 amino acids. CDR3 DNA sequence: TGTGCCAGCAGCCGAAGCGGACAGGGCGTGCGTCAGCCCCAGCATTTT. Translating gives CASSRSGQGVRQPQHF.

This clonotype was seen ten or more times. CDR3 in DNA: TGTGCCAGCAGCCCAGGGGCAGATACGCAGTATTTT. Its protein is CASSPGADTQYF. The chain links TRBV12-3 or TRBV12-4 to TRBJ2-3, with D perhaps TRBD1 (6 bases). The CDR3 spans 12 residues. V shed 6 bases and J shed 4 bases, with 8 bases lying between them.

The table lists this clonotype with a few counts. V is TRBV24-1 and J is TRBJ2-2, with D possibly matching TRBD2 (5 bases). The V and J ends lost 3 bases and 6 bases respectively, with 7 bases between them. Germline V gives CDR1 KGHDR, CDR2 SFDVKD. The CDR3 covers 13 residues. In DNA form, the CDR3 reads TGTGCCACCAGTGATCTACTAGCCGGGGAGCTGTTTTTT. The encoded protein is CATSDLLAGELFF.

This clonotype occurred many times. The rearrangement uses TRBV4-3 and TRBJ2-7, with D possibly called TRBD1 or TRBD2 (5 bases each). Germline lookup yields CDR1 LGHNA and CDR2 YSLEER. The CDR3 spans 15 residues. The V gene lost 0 bases and the J gene lost 7 bases, with 16 bases spanning the gap. The CDR3 protein is CASSQDFRGTREQYF. The DNA for the CDR3 is TGCGCCAGCAGCCAAGATTTTAGAGGGACGAGGGAGCAGTACTTC.

This clonotype has more than one count but fewer than ten. V gene TRBV6-2 or TRBV6-3 combines with J gene TRBJ1-5; D is ambiguous. Germline CDR1 reads MNHEY; CDR2 reads SVGEGT. The CDR3 covers 15 residues. Trimming cost V 4 bases and J 2 bases, with 12 bases left between them. The CDR3 DNA sequence: TGTGCCAGCAGTTTGATCTCAGTGGGCAATCAGCCCCAGCATTTT. Its protein is CASSLISVGNQPQHF.

This clonotype occurred many times. V and J are TRBV4-3 and TRBJ2-1; D remains unclear. Germline values: CDR1 LGHNA, CDR2 YSLEER. The CDR3 extends over 11 amino acids. V shed 5 bases and J shed 9 bases, with 8 bases lying between them. The CDR3 spells CASSARGEQFF. CDR3 DNA sequence: TGCGCCAGCAGCGCGCGTGGTGAGCAGTTCTTC.

This clonotype was observed a handful of times. The chain links TRBV24-1 to TRBJ2-4, with 9 nucleotides matching TRBD1. In germline, CDR1 is KGHDR, CDR2 SFDVKD. Losses at the gene ends were 4 bases for V and 11 bases for J; bases not matched to a gene: 5. The length of the CDR3 is 13 residues. CDR3 amino acids: CATSEGQGYLQYF. CDR3 in DNA: TGTGCCACCAGTGAGGGACAGGGCTATCTTCAGTACTTC.